This record covers a single T cell receptor (beta chain). The V end lost 3 bases, the J end lost 6 bases, and 12 bases lay between the germline ends. This CDR3 is 14 amino acids long. The germline CDR1 and CDR2 sequences are SGHVS and FQNEAQ. This sample stems from a study of control samples from healthy donors and cancer patients. The protocol was immunoSEQ multiplex PCR, while the TCRdb copy is restricted to in-frame clones and leaves out a portion. The sample contains under 200,000 clones, just under 95% of which appear only once. The specimen was blood. This clonotype was obtained from a woman aged 40 to 50 in good health. The chain recombines TRBV7-8 with TRBJ1-5; D gene uncertain. CDR3 nucleotide sequence: TGTGCCAGCAGCTTTAGTAGTTCGGGTCAGCCCCAGCATTTT. Amino acids: CASSFSSSGQPQHF. Full variable domain (remainder filled in from reference TRBV7-8 and TRBJ1-5): GAGVSQSPRYKVAKRGQDVALRCDPISGHVSLFWYQQALGQGPEFLTYFQNEAQLDKSGLPSDRFFAERPEGSVSTLKIQRTQQEDSAVYLCASSFSSSGQPQHFGDGTRLSIL.